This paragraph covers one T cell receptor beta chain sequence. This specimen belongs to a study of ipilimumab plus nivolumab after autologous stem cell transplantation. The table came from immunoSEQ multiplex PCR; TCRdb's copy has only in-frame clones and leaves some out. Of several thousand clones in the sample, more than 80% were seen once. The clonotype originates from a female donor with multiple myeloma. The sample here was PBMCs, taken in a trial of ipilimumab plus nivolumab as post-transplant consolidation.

CDR3 nucleotides: TGCGCCAGCAGCGCGAGCGGGTGGGGAGTATACGAGCAGTACTTC. This encodes CASSASGWGVYEQYF. This chain joins TRBV5-1 and TRBJ2-7; TRBD2 might be the D (6 bases). The CDR3 runs to 15 residues. The germline V gene encodes CDR1 SGHRS and CDR2 YFSETQ. Deletions cut 4 bases from V and 4 bases from J, with 18 bases between.